The rows below give T cell receptor beta chains drawn from one sample of a study of CD8 T cells in ankylosing spondylitis. TCRdb reprocessed the 5' RACE reads with MiXCR, giving one entry per CDR3 protein. Of 220,000 or so distinct CDR3 sequences listed, over 9.5% are singletons. Specimen: blood, either unsorted or a sorted T cell fraction (not recorded which). The receptors stem from a male donor with ankylosing spondylitis or in good health (not recorded which). The CDR3 runs from the conserved cysteine through the conserved F or W. Each record gives: D gene, J gene, V gene, clone size, CDR3 DNA, CDR3 protein. The D gene is left open where the match is weak. Only part of the rows carry a size: once, few, many, or a class if the clone is expanded.

. | TRBJ2-6 | TRBV7-2 | many | TGTGCCAGCAAACAGGGTCCATCCGGGGCCAACGTCCTGACTTTC | CASKQGPSGANVLTF
. | TRBJ1-1 | TRBV12-3/TRBV12-4 | many | TGTGCCAGCAGTTTACGACAGGACGGCTTCATGAACACTGAAGCTTTCTTT | CASSLRQDGFMNTEAFF
. | TRBJ1-6 | TRBV20-1 | . | TGCAGTGCAGCTGGAGGTGATTCCCCACCCCTCCACTTT | CSAAGGDSPPLHF
. | TRBJ1-2 | TRBV4-2 | . | TGTGCCAGCAGCCTCCGGACCATCTATGGCTACACCTTC | CASSLRTIYGYTF
. | TRBJ2-7 | TRBV18 | . | TGTGCCAGCTCAAACAAAACAGGAGTCTACGAGCAGTACTTC | CASSNKTGVYEQYF
TRBD1 | TRBJ2-2 | TRBV7-2 | . | TGTGCCAGCAGCCCCCGACAGGGGTATGTTTTCAACGGGGAGCTGTTTTTT | CASSPRQGYVFNGELFF
. | TRBJ1-5 | TRBV12-3/TRBV12-4 | few | TGTGCCAGCAGTTTAATGGGGATCTTTCAGCCCCAGCATTTT | CASSLMGIFQPQHF
TRBD1 | TRBJ1-2 | TRBV29-1 | . | TGCAGCGCCTGGGACAGGGGGATAAACTATGGCTACACCTTC | CSAWDRGINYGYTF
TRBD2 | TRBJ2-5 | TRBV27 | . | TGTGCCAGCAGTTTATCTCTAGCGGGGGAGGTAGAGACCCAGTACTTC | CASSLSLAGEVETQYF
. | TRBJ2-7 | TRBV7-9 | . | TGTGCCAGCAGCTCCCCCGGACAGTACTACGAGCAGTACTTC | CASSSPGQYYEQYF
. | TRBJ2-4 | TRBV3-1 | . | TGTGCCAGCAGCCAAGCGGGACTAGCCAAAAACATTCAGTACTTC | CASSQAGLAKNIQYF
. | TRBJ1-6 | TRBV3-1 | few | TGTGCCAGCAGCCAAGGGACATCCTCCCTCCTCCACTTT | CASSQGTSSLLHF
. | TRBJ2-1 | TRBV2 | . | TGTGCCAGCAGTGAAGCGCTTAGCCGATTCTTC | CASSEALSRFF
TRBD1 | TRBJ1-6 | TRBV5-1 | . | TGCGCCAGCAGCCCACTCCCGGGACAGAATTCACCCCTCCACTTT | CASSPLPGQNSPLHF
TRBD1 | TRBJ1-6 | TRBV7-6 | few | TGTGCCAGCGGAGGACAGGGGAATTCACCCCTCCACTTT | CASGGQGNSPLHF
TRBD2 | TRBJ2-7 | TRBV20-1 | many | TGCAGTGCTACTGAACCCGGGGGGGCCCATAACTACGAGCAGTACTTC | CSATEPGGAHNYEQYF
TRBD1 | TRBJ2-1 | TRBV5-1 | many | TGCGCCAGCAGCTTGAGACAGGGGCTCCACAATGAGCAGTTCTTC | CASSLRQGLHNEQFF
. | TRBJ1-1 | TRBV20-1 | many | TGCAGTGCTTATGAGGACGGAAGAGGCACTGAAGCTTTCTTT | CSAYEDGRGTEAFF
. | TRBJ2-3 | TRBV5-1 | many | TGCGCCAGCAGCTTGGACAGAGATACGCAGTATTTT | CASSLDRDTQYF
. | TRBJ2-5 | TRBV10-3 | . | TGTGCCATCAGTGAACCGGGCAGCCCCGGGTCCGAGACCCAGTACTTC | CAISEPGSPGSETQYF
. | TRBJ2-7 | TRBV7-9 | many | TGTGCCAGCAGTTGGGGTAGTGCCTACGAGCAGTACTTC | CASSWGSAYEQYF
TRBD2 | TRBJ2-5 | TRBV20-1 | . | TGCAGTGCTTCCCGGACTAGTCAAGAGACCCAGTACTTC | CSASRTSQETQYF
TRBD1 | TRBJ1-4 | TRBV18 | few | TGTGCCAGCTCATCCCGGACAGGGGAACGTGAAAAACTGTTTTTT | CASSSRTGEREKLFF
. | TRBJ2-1 | TRBV7-3 | . | TGTGCCAGCAGCTTAGGACCGCGGACCTACAATGAGCAGTTCTTC | CASSLGPRTYNEQFF
. | TRBJ1-1 | TRBV3-1 | many | TGTGCCAGCAGCCTCAAGGGAGGGTATGGATCTGAAGCTTTCTTT | CASSLKGGYGSEAFF
. | TRBJ1-1 | TRBV30 | . | TGTGCCTGGAGTCGGTCCGTGAACACTGAAGCTTTCTTT | CAWSRSVNTEAFF
. | TRBJ1-3 | TRBV14 | . | TGTGCCAGCAGCCGGCCCTCCATCGCCGGAAACACCATATATTTT | CASSRPSIAGNTIYF
. | TRBJ1-4 | TRBV7-8 | many | TGTGCCAGCAGCTTAGTAGGGGCAACTAATGAAAAACTGTTTTTT | CASSLVGATNEKLFF
. | TRBJ2-3 | TRBV29-1 | many | TGCAGCGTTGAGGCGGGTTCCTCAGATACGCAGTATTTT | CSVEAGSSDTQYF
TRBD2 | TRBJ2-1 | TRBV3-1 | many | TGTGCCAGCAGCCAAGCAATTAGCGGGGGACTGGGTGAGCAGTTCTTC | CASSQAISGGLGEQFF
TRBD1 | TRBJ2-4 | TRBV6-2/TRBV6-3 | few | TGTGCCAGCAGTCCATTGACAGGGAAAGCCAAAAACATTCAGTACTTC | CASSPLTGKAKNIQYF
TRBD2 | TRBJ2-1 | TRBV7-2 | . | TGTGCCAGCAGCTTCGCTCCTAGCGGGGGGGCCCGGGACAATGAGCAGTTCTTC | CASSFAPSGGARDNEQFF
. | TRBJ1-5 | TRBV12-3/TRBV12-4 | many | TGTGCCAGCAGTCCCCAAGGCCTCCTCGGGGCCCAGCCCCAGCATTTT | CASSPQGLLGAQPQHF
TRBD1 | TRBJ2-5 | TRBV7-2 | . | TGTGCCAGCAGCTTGGACAGGGTCTTGGACCAGTACTTC | CASSLDRVLDQYF
TRBD2 | TRBJ2-7 | TRBV12-3/TRBV12-4 | many | TGTGCCAGCAGTTCGAGGACTAGCGGGGCCTTAGGCGAGCAGTACTTC | CASSSRTSGALGEQYF
. | TRBJ2-5 | TRBV7-2 | . | TGTGCCAGCAGCCTACAGAGGAGGCAAGAGACCCAGTACTTC | CASSLQRRQETQYF
. | TRBJ2-6 | TRBV20-1 | few | TGCAGTGCTAGCGCGCGGGACAGATCGAGTGGGGCCAACGTCCTGACTTTC | CSASARDRSSGANVLTF
TRBD2 | TRBJ2-1 | TRBV6-1 | many | TGTGCCAGCAGGAGCGGGGGGGCTAAAAATGAGCAGTTCTTC | CASRSGGAKNEQFF
. | TRBJ1-5 | TRBV12-3/TRBV12-4 | once | TGTGCCAGCAGTTCATCTAGCAATCAGCCCCAGCATTTT | CASSSSSNQPQHF
. | TRBJ2-6 | TRBV3-1 | . | TGTGCCAGCAGCCAAGACGCCTCTGGGGCCAACGTCCTGACTTTC | CASSQDASGANVLTF
. | TRBJ2-1 | TRBV3-1 | many | TGTGCCAGCAGCCGCCAATCCTACAATGAGCAGTTCTTC | CASSRQSYNEQFF
. | TRBJ2-1 | TRBV9 | . | TGTGCCAGCAGCGGTAGGACGGGGGGCCTCAATGAGCAGTTCTTC | CASSGRTGGLNEQFF
. | TRBJ2-1 | TRBV11-2 | many | TGTGCCAGCAGCGCCGGGACAAACAATGAGCAGTTCTTC | CASSAGTNNEQFF
. | TRBJ1-1 | TRBV12-3/TRBV12-4 | many | TGTGCCAGCACCAATGGAGTGGTTCGCACTGAAGCTTTCTTT | CASTNGVVRTEAFF
TRBD2 | TRBJ2-3 | TRBV5-1 | many | TGCGCCAGCAGCTTGGGATGGAGTAGCGGGAGCACAGATACGCAGTATTTT | CASSLGWSSGSTDTQYF
TRBD1 | TRBJ2-5 | TRBV4-2 | . | TGTGCCAGCAGCCAGGCCGGGACAGGAGATCAAGAGACCCAGTACTTC | CASSQAGTGDQETQYF
. | TRBJ1-1 | TRBV19 | . | TGTGCCAGTAGTATCCCGCGGGGAGCCATGAACACTGAAGCTTTCTTT | CASSIPRGAMNTEAFF
. | TRBJ1-2 | TRBV28 | many | TGTGCCAGCAAACAGATGGGGGGACCCACCGGCTATGGCTACACCTTC | CASKQMGGPTGYGYTF
TRBD2 | TRBJ2-3 | TRBV6-4 | many | TGTGCCAGCAGCCCTAGCGGGGGGCACACAGATACGCAGTATTTT | CASSPSGGHTDTQYF
TRBD2 | TRBJ2-3 | TRBV11-2 | many | TGTGCCAGCAGCTTAGAGGGTCGCGGTAGCGGGACAGATACGCAGTATTTT | CASSLEGRGSGTDTQYF
TRBD2 | TRBJ2-5 | TRBV5-1 | many | TGCGCCAGCGGCCGTTCTAGCGGGGATGGGACCCAGTACTTC | CASGRSSGDGTQYF
. | TRBJ2-5 | TRBV5-1 | . | TGCGCCAGCAGCTCTATAGCGGAGTTCCAAGAGACCCAGTACTTC | CASSSIAEFQETQYF
. | TRBJ1-2 | TRBV5-1 | few | TGCGCCAGCAGCTTGGCCACTCTGAACTCGGGCTACACCTTC | CASSLATLNSGYTF
. | TRBJ1-6 | TRBV21-1 | many | TGTGCCAGCAGCAAGACAGGGTCTTCACCCCTCCACTTT | CASSKTGSSPLHF
. | TRBJ1-1 | TRBV19 | once | TGTGCCAGTAGTTCGCAGGTGACCATGAACACTGAAGCTTTCTTT | CASSSQVTMNTEAFF
. | TRBJ1-1 | TRBV7-2 | . | TGTGCCAGCAGCTCGCCGGGGGGCGTGACTGAAGCTTTCTTT | CASSSPGGVTEAFF
TRBD1 | TRBJ1-2 | TRBV12-3/TRBV12-4 | many | TGTGCCAGCAGTTCCCCTTCACAGGGGGCAAACTATGGCTACACCTTC | CASSSPSQGANYGYTF
. | TRBJ2-5 | TRBV6-5 | . | TGTGCCAGCAGTTACTCGGGACCTTCCGGGGCCCAGTACTTC | CASSYSGPSGAQYF
. | TRBJ1-6 | TRBV7-3 | many | TGTGCCAGCAGCTTAACAGGCCAGCTCTCTAATTCACCCCTCCACTTT | CASSLTGQLSNSPLHF
. | TRBJ1-2 | TRBV12-3/TRBV12-4 | many | TGTGCCAGCAGCCTCGGACAGACGGACGGCTACACCTTC | CASSLGQTDGYTF